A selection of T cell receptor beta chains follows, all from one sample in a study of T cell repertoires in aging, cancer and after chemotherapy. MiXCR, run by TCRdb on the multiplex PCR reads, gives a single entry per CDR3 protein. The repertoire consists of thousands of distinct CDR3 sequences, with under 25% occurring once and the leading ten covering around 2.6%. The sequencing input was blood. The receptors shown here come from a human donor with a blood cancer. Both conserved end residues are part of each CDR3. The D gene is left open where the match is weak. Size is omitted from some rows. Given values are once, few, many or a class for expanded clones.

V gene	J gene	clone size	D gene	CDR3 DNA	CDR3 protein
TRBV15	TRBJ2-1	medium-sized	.	TGTGCCACCAGCAGAGGGAGGACAGTTCGCAATGAGCAGTTCTTC	CATSRGRTVRNEQFF
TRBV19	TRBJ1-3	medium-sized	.	TGTGCCAGTAACGACAGGCTATCTGGAAACACCATATATTTT	CASNDRLSGNTIYF
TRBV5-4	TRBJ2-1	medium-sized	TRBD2	TGTGCCAGCAGCTTGGACCCCAGCGGGAGTTACAATGAGCAGTTCTTC	CASSLDPSGSYNEQFF
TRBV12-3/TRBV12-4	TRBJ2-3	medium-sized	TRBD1	TGTGCCAGCAGTTTACCTCCGGGACAGGGAGTTACAGATACGCAGTATTTT	CASSLPPGQGVTDTQYF
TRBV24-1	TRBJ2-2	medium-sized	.	TGTGCCACCAGTGATCCTGGACAGCCCACCGGGGAGCTGTTTTTT	CATSDPGQPTGELFF
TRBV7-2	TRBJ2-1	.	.	TGTGCCTGCAGCGTATTAAAGGGGGTCACAGGCGGTGAGCAGTTCTTC	CACSVLKGVTGGEQFF
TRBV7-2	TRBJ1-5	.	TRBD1	TGTGCCAGCAGCCCTCAGACAGGGAGCGCCGGCCAGGCCCAGCATTTT	CASSPQTGSAGQAQHF
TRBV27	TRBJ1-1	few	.	TGTGCCAGCAGGTTAGGAGGGGCGTGGGACACTGAAGCTTTCTTT	CASRLGGAWDTEAFF
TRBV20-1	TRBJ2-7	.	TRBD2	TGCAGTGCTAGTCCTCCCCCCGGGACTAGCGGGAGTTGGAACTACGAGCAGTACTTC	CSASPPPGTSGSWNYEQYF
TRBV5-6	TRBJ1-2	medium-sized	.	TGTGCCAGCAGCTTCGGGACACACGGCTACACCTTC	CASSFGTHGYTF
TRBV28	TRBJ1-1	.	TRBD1	TGTGCCAGCAGTTTACGGGACAGAGCTTTCTTT	CASSLRDRAFF
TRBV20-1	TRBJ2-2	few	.	TGCAGTGCTAGAGATGAGGCCGGGGAGCTGTTTTTT	CSARDEAGELFF
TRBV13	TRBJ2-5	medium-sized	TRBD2	TGTGCCAGCAGCCCCCGCCCGAAGGGACTAGCGGGAGCAGAGACCCAGTACTTC	CASSPRPKGLAGAETQYF
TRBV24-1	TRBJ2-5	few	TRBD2	TGTGCCACCAGTGATCAATCCCCGGGGGGGGGATTTGTAGAGACCCAGTACTTC	CATSDQSPGGGFVETQYF
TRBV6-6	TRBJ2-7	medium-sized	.	TGTGCCAGCAGTTATTCTCTAACAGGAATCGAGCAGTACTTC	CASSYSLTGIEQYF
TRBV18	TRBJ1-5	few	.	TGTGCCAGCTCACCCCAGGAGGGTGGGACCCAGCATTTT	CASSPQEGGTQHF
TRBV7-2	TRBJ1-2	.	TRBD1	TGTGCCAGCAGCTCCACCGGGACAGCAATTCCCCCCCGCTATGGCTACACCTTC	CASSSTGTAIPPRYGYTF
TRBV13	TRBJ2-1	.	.	TGTGCCAGCAGCTTACTTGGTCAGGACAATGAGCAGTTCTTC	CASSLLGQDNEQFF
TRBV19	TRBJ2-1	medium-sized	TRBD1	TGTGCCAGTAGTATTGACAGGGGCCCCTTGAATGAGCAGTTCTTC	CASSIDRGPLNEQFF
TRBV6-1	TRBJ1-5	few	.	TGTGCCAGCAGTGAAGGCGAGGGCGGCGGAAATCAGCCCCAGCATTTT	CASSEGEGGGNQPQHF
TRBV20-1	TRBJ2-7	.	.	TGCAGTGCTAGCAACGTAGCGTACGAGCAGTACTTC	CSASNVAYEQYF
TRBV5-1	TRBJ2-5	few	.	TGCGCCAGCAGCCCCCGTAGGGAGACCCAGTACTTC	CASSPRRETQYF
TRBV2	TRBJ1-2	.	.	TGTGCCAGCAGTGAAGGGCAGCTTCGGAACTATGGCTACACCTTC	CASSEGQLRNYGYTF
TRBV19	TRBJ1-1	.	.	TGTGCCAGTAGCCCTCGGACAGTTACGTTGAACACTGAAGCTTTCTTT	CASSPRTVTLNTEAFF
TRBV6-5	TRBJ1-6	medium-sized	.	TGTGCCAGCAGTACCTATTCCCCCCCTAATTCACCCCTCCACTTT	CASSTYSPPNSPLHF
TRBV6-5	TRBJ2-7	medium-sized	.	TGTGCCAGCAGTTCCCCGCCGCGGGGGCTCGGGCAGGGGGCTTACGAGCAGTACTTC	CASSSPPRGLGQGAYEQYF
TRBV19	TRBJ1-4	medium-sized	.	TGTGCCAGTACGGCCCCCACAGACCTTGGAGAAAAACTGTTTTTT	CASTAPTDLGEKLFF
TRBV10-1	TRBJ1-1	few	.	TGCGCCAGCAGTGAGTCAAGAATGAACACTGAAGCTTTCTTT	CASSESRMNTEAFF
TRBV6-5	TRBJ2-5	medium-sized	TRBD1	TGTGCCAGCAGCCCGCTCCTTGGACAGGGAGAGACCCAGTACTTC	CASSPLLGQGETQYF
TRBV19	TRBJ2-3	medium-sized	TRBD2	TGTGCCAGTTTAGCGGGAGGGAGAGATACGCAGTATTTT	CASLAGGRDTQYF
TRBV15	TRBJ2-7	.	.	TGTGCCACCAGCAGAGATTTCTCAGGGCGGACGGACCACGAGCAGTACTTC	CATSRDFSGRTDHEQYF
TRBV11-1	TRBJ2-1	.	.	TGTGCCAGCAGTCTCTCGCTCGGACTCCACAATGAGCAGTTCTTC	CASSLSLGLHNEQFF
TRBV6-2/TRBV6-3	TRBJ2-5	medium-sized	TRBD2	TGTGCCAGCAGTTACTCATCGGGAGGGTTAGAGACCCAGTACTTC	CASSYSSGGLETQYF
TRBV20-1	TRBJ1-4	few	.	TGCAGTGCTAGTTCTCGACCTGATAGTGATGAAAAACTGTTTTTT	CSASSRPDSDEKLFF
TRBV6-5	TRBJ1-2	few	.	TGTGCCAGCAGTTACTCGATCGCGGGCTACACCTTC	CASSYSIAGYTF
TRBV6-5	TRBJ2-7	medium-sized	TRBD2	TGTGCCAGCAGTTACTCGGCGGGAGCCTCCTACGAGCAGTACTTC	CASSYSAGASYEQYF
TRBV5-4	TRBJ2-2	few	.	TGTGCCAGCAGCCAGGAGATTGACAGCCTCGAGACCGGGGAGCTGTTTTTT	CASSQEIDSLETGELFF
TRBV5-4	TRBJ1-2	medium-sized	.	TGTGCCAGCAGCTTGCAGGGACCGACCTATGGCTACACCTTC	CASSLQGPTYGYTF
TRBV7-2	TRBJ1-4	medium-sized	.	TGTGCCAGCAGCCCCAATAATGAAAAACTGTTTTTT	CASSPNNEKLFF
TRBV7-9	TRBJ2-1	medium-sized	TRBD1	TGTGCCAGCAGCAGGGGGACAGCCAATGAGCAGTTCTTC	CASSRGTANEQFF
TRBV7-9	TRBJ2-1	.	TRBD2	TGTGCCAGCAGCTCCGGGACTAGCGGGCCTAGCTCCTACAATGAGCAGTTCTTC	CASSSGTSGPSSYNEQFF
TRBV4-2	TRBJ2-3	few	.	TGTGCCAGCAGCCAACGAGGGAGCACAGATACGCAGTATTTT	CASSQRGSTDTQYF
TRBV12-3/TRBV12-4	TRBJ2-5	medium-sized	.	TGTGCCAGCAGTTTCCCGGGCAGAATAGAGACCCAGTACTTC	CASSFPGRIETQYF
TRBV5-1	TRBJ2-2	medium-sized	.	TGCGCCAGCAGCTTAAGGAGCGGGAACACCGGGGAGCTGTTTTTT	CASSLRSGNTGELFF
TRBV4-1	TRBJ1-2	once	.	TGCGCCAGCAGCCAAGAGCACGACCGTAACTATGGCTACACCTTC	CASSQEHDRNYGYTF